The rows below give T cell receptor beta chains drawn from one sample of a study of cytomegalovirus exposure and HLA in healthy donors. The assay was immunoSEQ multiplex PCR, and TCRdb's table has in-frame clones only and misses some. The repertoire holds roughly 130,000 clones, with roughly 74% as singletons. The specimen was PBMCs. The receptors shown here come from a woman aged 45-60 years in good health and CMV-seropositive. The CDR3 runs from the conserved cysteine through the conserved F or W. A D gene is named only where the DNA matches it firmly. Expanded clones get a size class; other rows say once, few or many, or leave the size out.

abundance | j_gene | v_gene | d_gene | CDR3nt | CDR3aa
. | TRBJ1-5 | TRBV7-9 | . | TGTGCCAGCAGCGAAGAACGGCGGGATCAGCCCCAGCATTTT | CASSEERRDQPQHF
few | TRBJ2-7 | TRBV5-8 | . | TGTGCCAGCACCCAGGGGTGGCGCGAGCAGTACTTC | CASTQGWREQYF
. | TRBJ1-1 | TRBV11-2 | . | TGTGCCAGCAGCTTACTCGGCACTGAAGCTTTCTTT | CASSLLGTEAFF
. | TRBJ2-2 | TRBV7-2 | . | TGTGCCAGCAGCTTATTAATCTCGAACACCGGGGAGCTGTTTTTT | CASSLLISNTGELFF
few | TRBJ2-3 | TRBV11-2 | . | TGTGCCAGCAGCCGCTACGGGGCGGGGGCCGGTAGCACAGATACGCAGTATTTT | CASSRYGAGAGSTDTQYF
. | TRBJ2-3 | TRBV13 | . | TGTGCCAGCAGACAGGCGGCGAATACGCAGTATTTT | CASRQAANTQYF
once | TRBJ2-2 | TRBV18 | . | TGTGCCAGCTCCCCTGGTGGCAACACCGGGGAGCTGTTTTTT | CASSPGGNTGELFF
. | TRBJ2-5 | TRBV19 | . | TGTGCCAGTAGCCGGGAAAAAGAGACCCAGTACTTC | CASSREKETQYF
once | TRBJ1-2 | TRBV6-5 | . | TGTTCCAGCAGTTACTACTCCGGGATCTCTTATGGCTACACCTTC | CSSSYYSGISYGYTF
. | TRBJ2-5 | TRBV28 | TRBD1 | TGTGCCAGCAGTCCATCAACAGGGGCGCAAGAGACCCAGTACTTC | CASSPSTGAQETQYF
few | TRBJ2-6 | TRBV2 | TRBD1 | TGTGCCAGCAAGCTTAGGACAGGGGGCTCTGGGGCCAACGTCCTGACTTTC | CASKLRTGGSGANVLTF
few | TRBJ1-4 | TRBV2 | . | TGTGCCACCCACTCCAGGAGGCAGGAAAAACTGTTTTTT | CATHSRRQEKLFF
few | TRBJ1-1 | TRBV19 | . | TGTGCCAGTGTGCCCGGGTGGGTGAACACTGAAGCTTTCTTT | CASVPGWVNTEAFF
. | TRBJ2-7 | TRBV29-1 | TRBD1 | TGCAGCGTTGCTAACTATAGACAGGGGGGTTACGAGCAGTACTTC | CSVANYRQGGYEQYF
. | TRBJ2-7 | TRBV4-1 | . | TGCGCCAGCAGCCAAGAGCAAGGGGGAAACTGCGAGCAGTACTTC | CASSQEQGGNCEQYF
. | TRBJ2-7 | TRBV7-8 | . | TGTGCCAGCAGCTTAGCGGGAGGGCAGTACTTC | CASSLAGGQYF
. | TRBJ2-1 | TRBV5-1 | . | TGCGCCAGCTCACGCGGGGTGGGCCGGGACAATGAGCAGTTCTTC | CASSRGVGRDNEQFF
. | TRBJ2-7 | TRBV7-2 | TRBD1 | TGTGCCAGCAGCTCCGGCCCACGGGACAGGTTAATCGAGCAGTACTTC | CASSSGPRDRLIEQYF
. | TRBJ2-3 | TRBV2 | . | TGTGCCAGCAGTAGCGGGGATACGCAGTATTTT | CASSSGDTQYF
. | TRBJ1-1 | TRBV19 | . | TGTGCCAGTGGGGGGGTAGGCACTGAAGCTTTCTTT | CASGGVGTEAFF
. | TRBJ2-7 | TRBV6-5 | . | TGTGCCAGCAGTTACTCGATTCCAGGGGACTCCTACGAGCAGTACTTC | CASSYSIPGDSYEQYF
. | TRBJ1-1 | TRBV6-5 | TRBD1 | TGTGCCAGCACCTCAGGGGGCGCGGACACTGAAGCTTTCTTT | CASTSGGADTEAFF
. | TRBJ2-1 | TRBV5-1 | TRBD1 | TGCGCCAGCAGCGCCTCGGGACAGGGGTTGAATGAGCAGTTCTTC | CASSASGQGLNEQFF
many | TRBJ2-7 | TRBV5-5 | TRBD1 | TGTGCCAGCAGCTTCGGACAGGTCTACGAGCAGTACTTC | CASSFGQVYEQYF
. | TRBJ1-1 | TRBV18 | TRBD1 | TGTGCCAGCTCCCTTGGACAGGGGGGTCCCTGGGGTGAAGCTTTCTTT | CASSLGQGGPWGEAFF
. | TRBJ2-1 | TRBV6-5 | TRBD1 | TGTGCCAGCAGCTCGACAGGGGGTAGGAATGAGCAGTTCTTC | CASSSTGGRNEQFF
. | TRBJ1-5 | TRBV6-1 | TRBD1 | TGTGCCGGGTCCGAGACAGGGACCACCAATCAGCCCCAGCATTTT | CAGSETGTTNQPQHF
. | TRBJ2-1 | TRBV18 | TRBD2 | TGTGCCAGCTCACTGGGCCCGGGAGGAGGGAGCTCCTACAATGAGCAGTTCTTC | CASSLGPGGGSSYNEQFF
. | TRBJ2-5 | TRBV9 | . | TGTGCCAGCAGCGTAGCAGGCGAGACCCAGTACTTC | CASSVAGETQYF
. | TRBJ1-5 | TRBV6-5 | . | TGTGCCAGCAGTCCCCGGGGGGGGGCGGATCAGCCCCAGCATTTT | CASSPRGGADQPQHF
. | TRBJ2-7 | TRBV19 | TRBD2 | TGTGCCAGTAGTCGGGGACTAGCGAGCTCCTACGAGCAGTACTTC | CASSRGLASSYEQYF
. | TRBJ1-4 | TRBV10-3 | . | TGTGCCATCAGTGATTTGGGAGGCACTAATGAAAAACTGTTTTTT | CAISDLGGTNEKLFF
. | TRBJ2-3 | TRBV5-1 | TRBD1 | TGCGCCAGCAGCTTGGGACAGGGGGTCACAGATACGCAGTATTTT | CASSLGQGVTDTQYF
. | TRBJ1-5 | TRBV7-9 | TRBD1 | TGTGCCAGCAGCCGTACAGGGGGCATTTCACTTCAGCCCCAGCATTTT | CASSRTGGISLQPQHF
few | TRBJ2-7 | TRBV5-1 | TRBD2 | TGCGCCAGCAGCTTGGTAGCGGGGGGCGAGCAGTACTTC | CASSLVAGGEQYF
. | TRBJ1-2 | TRBV25-1 | . | TGTGCCAGCAGTGAGGCGGGGGCCGGTTGGGAAGGCTACACCTTC | CASSEAGAGWEGYTF
. | TRBJ2-3 | TRBV5-1 | . | TGCGCCAGCAGCTTGGCCACGGGGGGCACAGATACGCAGTATTTT | CASSLATGGTDTQYF
once | TRBJ1-2 | TRBV27 | . | TGTGCCAGCCGACACGGAAGAGGCTACACCTTC | CASRHGRGYTF
. | TRBJ1-2 | TRBV25-1 | . | TGTGCCAGCAGTGGCGGGGGTGTTTTTGGCTACACCTTC | CASSGGGVFGYTF
. | TRBJ2-2 | TRBV18 | . | TGTGCCAGCTCCCAGGACAGCCTGAACACCGGGGAGCTGTTTTTT | CASSQDSLNTGELFF
. | TRBJ1-5 | TRBV10-1 | . | TGCGCCAGCAGTGATAGCGGTCAGCCCCAGCATTTT | CASSDSGQPQHF
few | TRBJ1-2 | TRBV19 | TRBD1 | TGTGCCAGCGTCCGGGACAGCAACTATGGCTACACCTTC | CASVRDSNYGYTF
. | TRBJ2-5 | TRBV2 | TRBD2 | TGTGCCAGCTCCGGACTAGCGGGAGCTCAGACCCAGTACTTC | CASSGLAGAQTQYF
. | TRBJ2-3 | TRBV7-8 | . | TGTGCCAGCAGCTTAGAAAGGGGTACAGATACGCAGTATTTT | CASSLERGTDTQYF
. | TRBJ1-2 | TRBV5-1 | TRBD1 | TGCGCCAGCAGAACGGACAGGGACTATGGCTACACCTTC | CASRTDRDYGYTF